The rows below give T cell receptor beta chains drawn from one sample of a study of blood T cell repertoires in COVID-19. This table comes from immunoSEQ multiplex PCR, and its TCRdb copy is limited to in-frame clones, with some not included. In the table there are 350,000 to 400,000 clones, around 88% of which are singletons. Sequenced material: peripheral blood. These receptors came from a woman in her fifties or sixties with COVID-19, enrolled during active disease. CDR3s include the opening cysteine and the closing phenylalanine or tryptophan. D genes are given only for firm matches. The size of a clone is reported for some rows only, either as once, few or many, or as a class for expanded clones.

D	size	V	J	CDR3	DNA
.	.	TRBV11-2	TRBJ1-1	CASSLGSGIQGGNTEAFF	TGTGCCAGCAGCTTAGGGTCCGGTATACAGGGTGGAAACACTGAAGCTTTCTTT
.	.	TRBV19	TRBJ2-4	CASSIIRVGENIQYF	TGTGCCAGTAGTATCATCAGGGTTGGAGAAAACATTCAGTACTTC
TRBD1	.	TRBV29-1	TRBJ1-2	CSVTTGGDGYTF	TGCAGCGTCACCACAGGGGGGGATGGCTACACCTTC
TRBD1	.	TRBV7-2	TRBJ1-6	CASRSQGAYNSPLHF	TGTGCCAGCAGATCACAGGGGGCGTACAATTCACCCCTCCACTTT
TRBD2	.	TRBV3-1/TRBV3-2	TRBJ2-1	CASSPVVSGGPEQFF	TGTGCCAGCAGCCCCGTGGTTAGCGGGGGCCCTGAGCAGTTCTTC
.	once	TRBV19	TRBJ1-2	CASSKLDLASLDGYTF	TGTGCCAGTAGTAAACTTGACCTAGCTTCCTTGGATGGCTACACCTTC
.	.	TRBV3-1/TRBV3-2	TRBJ1-2	CASSLRANYGYTF	TGTGCCAGCAGCCTCAGGGCTAACTATGGCTACACCTTC
.	.	TRBV11-2	TRBJ2-3	CASSSLAASTDTQYF	TGTGCCAGCAGCTCGCTGGCGGCTAGCACAGATACGCAGTATTTT
.	once	TRBV6-5	TRBJ1-5	CASRLGGTQDQPQHF	TGTGCCAGCAGACTCGGGGGGACGCAGGATCAGCCCCAGCATTTT
.	.	TRBV7-2	TRBJ2-1	CASSLEGLSSGLYNEQFF	TGTGCCAGCAGCTTAGAAGGTTTGAGCAGCGGGTTATACAATGAGCAGTTCTTC
.	.	TRBV6-5	TRBJ2-3	CASSRQGYTQYF	TGTGCCAGCAGCCGCCAGGGGTATACGCAGTATTTT
TRBD1	.	TRBV19	TRBJ2-4	CASSPWGQGLLDIQYF	TGTGCCAGTAGTCCTTGGGGACAGGGTCTATTGGACATTCAGTACTTC
.	.	TRBV21-1	TRBJ1-5	CASSKAGRVGFF	TGTGCCAGCAGCAAAGCGGGCAGGGTGGGGTTTTTT
.	.	TRBV6-2/TRBV6-3	TRBJ1-6	CASSYRRNSPLHF	TGTGCCAGCAGTTACAGGCGGAATTCACCCCTCCACTTT
TRBD2	.	TRBV19	TRBJ2-2	CASSLHGLAGGTGELFF	TGTGCCAGTAGTCTCCACGGTCTAGCGGGGGGGACCGGGGAGCTGTTTTTT
.	.	TRBV9	TRBJ1-2	CASSIGGHYGYTF	TGTGCCAGCAGCATTGGGGGCCACTATGGCTACACCTTC
TRBD1	.	TRBV2	TRBJ1-6	CAIPHVGTGGSPLHF	TGTGCCATCCCCCACGTTGGGACAGGGGGTTCACCCCTCCACTTT
TRBD1	once	TRBV6-6	TRBJ2-7	CASSTPGQGSYEQYF	TGTGCCAGCAGCACTCCGGGACAGGGCTCCTACGAGCAGTACTTC
.	.	TRBV7-8	TRBJ2-3	CASSLLARGDTDTQYF	TGTGCCAGCAGCTTATTGGCGCGGGGCGACACAGATACGCAGTATTTT
.	.	TRBV12-3/TRBV12-4	TRBJ1-1	CASSLGRVYEAFF	TGTGCCAGCAGTTTGGGCAGGGTATACGAAGCTTTCTTT
TRBD1	few	TRBV6-5	TRBJ2-1	CASSPRRGQGEQFF	TGTGCCAGCAGCCCCCGAAGGGGGCAGGGTGAGCAGTTCTTC
.	.	TRBV19	TRBJ2-5	CASSIGPSRGQRAQYF	TGTGCCAGTAGTATAGGCCCCTCGCGCGGGCAGAGGGCCCAGTACTTC
.	few	TRBV4-1	TRBJ1-1	CASSQSIQSNTEAFF	TGCGCCAGCAGCCAAAGTATACAGTCGAACACTGAAGCTTTCTTT
.	.	TRBV4-3	TRBJ2-6	CASSQQYSGANVLTF	TGCGCCAGCAGCCAACAGTACTCTGGGGCCAACGTCCTGACTTTC
.	.	TRBV5-1	TRBJ1-1	CASSLGRLNTEAFF	TGCGCCAGCAGCTTGGGGCGGCTGAACACTGAAGCTTTCTTT
.	.	TRBV29-1	TRBJ2-7	CSVERGGGRSREQYF	TGCAGCGTTGAGAGGGGGGGTGGTCGGTCCCGCGAGCAGTACTTC
.	.	TRBV3-1/TRBV3-2	TRBJ1-5	CASSQGKGAQPQHF	TGTGCCAGCAGCCAAGGCAAAGGGGCTCAGCCCCAGCATTTT
.	.	TRBV19	TRBJ1-1	CASSYRENTEAFF	TGTGCCAGTAGTTACAGGGAAAACACTGAAGCTTTCTTT
TRBD1	.	TRBV19	TRBJ2-1	CASSKTGALNEQFF	TGTGCCAGTTCCAAGACAGGGGCCCTTAATGAGCAGTTCTTC
TRBD1	.	TRBV18	TRBJ1-3	CASSPSGQAGFGNTIYF	TGTGCCAGCTCACCTTCTGGACAGGCAGGGTTTGGAAACACCATATATTTT
.	.	TRBV11-3	TRBJ2-1	CASSLDQRGQQFF	TGTGCCAGCAGCTTAGATCAACGGGGTCAGCAGTTCTTC
.	.	TRBV24-1	TRBJ2-1	CATSEGRNYNEQFF	TGTGCCACCAGTGAAGGCAGGAACTACAATGAGCAGTTCTTC
.	.	TRBV5-4	TRBJ2-2	CASSFRAGAWTGELFF	TGTGCCAGCAGCTTTCGAGCTGGGGCATGGACCGGGGAGCTGTTTTTT
TRBD1	.	TRBV6-5	TRBJ1-4	CASRPSTGVNEKLFF	TGTGCCAGCAGGCCCTCGACAGGGGTTAATGAAAAACTGTTTTTT
TRBD2	.	TRBV4-1	TRBJ2-7	CASSQFGLAGAYEQYF	TGCGCCAGCAGCCAATTCGGACTAGCGGGGGCCTACGAGCAGTACTTC
TRBD2	.	TRBV27	TRBJ2-5	CASSPRVAGGRETQYF	TGTGCCAGCAGCCCCAGGGTAGCGGGGGGGCGCGAGACCCAGTACTTC
.	.	TRBV6-5	TRBJ1-2	CASSYFGANYGYTF	TGTGCCAGCAGTTACTTCGGGGCTAACTATGGCTACACCTTC
TRBD2	.	TRBV7-9	TRBJ2-3	CASSLSGGAGDTQYF	TGTGCCAGCAGCCTTAGCGGGGGGGCCGGAGATACGCAGTATTTT
TRBD2	once	TRBV9	TRBJ2-5	CASSDGTSGQETQYF	TGTGCCAGCAGCGATGGGACTAGCGGTCAAGAGACCCAGTACTTC
.	few	TRBV5-8	TRBJ2-7	CASSIDRAYEQYF	TGTGCCAGCAGCATTGACAGAGCCTACGAGCAGTACTTC
.	.	TRBV7-9	TRBJ1-3	CASSLGQSGNTIYF	TGTGCCAGCAGCTTAGGACAGTCCGGAAACACCATATATTTT
TRBD1	.	TRBV4-3	TRBJ1-2	CASSQEGQVPNYGYTF	TGCGCCAGCAGCCAAGAAGGACAGGTACCTAACTATGGCTACACCTTC
.	few	TRBV4-2	TRBJ1-1	CASSQAPLAGQEAEAFF	TGTGCCAGCAGCCAAGCCCCTCTGGCAGGCCAGGAGGCTGAAGCTTTCTTT
TRBD2	.	TRBV27	TRBJ2-1	CASNNVLAGGLPDEQFF	TGTGCCAGCAACAACGTCCTAGCGGGGGGGCTTCCGGATGAGCAGTTCTTC
TRBD1	.	TRBV7-9	TRBJ2-1	CASSLMGLRDSNEQFF	TGTGCCAGCAGCTTAATGGGCCTCCGGGACAGCAATGAGCAGTTCTTC
.	.	TRBV7-6	TRBJ2-5	CASSLEPARRKDWKETQYF	TGTGCCAGCAGCTTAGAACCAGCTCGACGGAAGGACTGGAAAGAGACCCAGTACTTC
.	.	TRBV11-1	TRBJ1-2	CASSLGTANYGYTF	TGTGCCAGCAGCTTAGGGACAGCTAACTATGGCTACACCTTC
.	.	TRBV5-8	TRBJ1-1	CASRITRGGRTEAFF	TGTGCCAGCAGGATTACTAGGGGGGGGAGGACTGAAGCTTTCTTT
TRBD1	once	TRBV12-5	TRBJ2-7	CASGADRASSYEQYF	TGTGCTAGTGGTGCGGACAGGGCTTCCTCCTACGAGCAGTACTTC
.	once	TRBV10-1	TRBJ2-5	CASSIKQGQETQYF	TGCGCCAGCAGCATCAAACAGGGACAAGAGACCCAGTACTTC
.	.	TRBV9	TRBJ2-3	CASSVAGDTQYF	TGTGCCAGCAGCGTAGCCGGAGATACGCAGTATTTT